The 5 T cell receptor beta chains in this list originate from one sample, sequenced in a study of T cell responses to AZD1222 COVID-19 vaccine. Only in-frame clones appear in the TCRdb table, and some are missing; sequencing was by immunoSEQ multiplex PCR. Of about 79,000 clones detected, under 90% appear once; the ten largest clones hold approximately 1.3%. Sequenced here: peripheral blood, sampled 28 days after the second AZD1222 dose. Source of these receptors: an adult who received the AZD1222 COVID-19 vaccine.

The chain employs TRBV20-1 and TRBJ1-5; D unclear. CDR1 is DFQATT and CDR2 is SNEGSKA in the germline V gene (reference sequence). There are 13 residues in the CDR3. Trimming removed 3 bases from V and 0 bases from J, with 6 bases in between. The CDR3 DNA is TGCAGTGCTAGTCGGGGTAGCAATCAGCCCCAGCATTTT. It specifies CSASRGSNQPQHF.

The chain employs TRBV19 and TRBJ1-2, with D perhaps matching TRBD1 (6 bases). This CDR3 region has 14 residues. The germline V gene has CDR1 LNHDA and CDR2 SQIVND (reference sequence). V dropped 3 bases and J dropped 7 bases, with 15 bases sitting between them. The CDR3 spells CASSISRGLGGYTF. As DNA, the CDR3 is TGTGCCAGTAGTATCTCGCGGGGGCTGGGTGGCTACACCTTC. Using reference TRBV19 and TRBJ1-2 for the parts outside the CDR3, the full variable domain is DGGITQSPKYLFRKEGQNVTLSCEQNLNHDAMYWYRQDPGQGLRLIYYSQIVNDFQKGDIAEGYSVSREKKESFPLTVTSAQKNPTAFYLCASSISRGLGGYTFGSGTRLTVV.

The chain carries TRBV6-5 and TRBJ1-3, with 7 bases that match TRBD1. This CDR3 spans 13 amino acids. V was pared by 7 bases and J by 7 bases, with 7 bases of the junction left unmatched. Germline V lookup: CDR1 MNHEY, CDR2 SVGAGI. The CDR3 loop reads CASNLGQENTIYF. The CDR3, as DNA: TGTGCCAGCAACCTTGGACAGGAGAACACCATATATTTT.

This clone was counted a single time. This sequence joins TRBV7-3 and TRBJ2-7; 9 bases match TRBD1. The CDR3 is 12 residues long. The germline V gene encodes CDR1 SGHTA and CDR2 FQGTGA. The ends lost 5 bases at V and 6 bases at J; junction bases unmatched: 2. The CDR3 DNA follows: TGTGCCAGCAGCCAGACAGGGGGCGAGCAGTACTTC. Translation: CASSQTGGEQYF.

V usage is TRBV27 and J usage is TRBJ1-2; D gene unclear. V was trimmed by 2 bases and J by 5 bases, leaving 15 bases between them. Per the germline V gene, CDR1 is MNHEY and CDR2 is SMNVEV (reference sequence). This CDR3 has 15 amino acids. CDR3 sequence: CASSLGQGGLYGYTF. The CDR3 DNA is TGTGCCAGCAGTTTAGGGCAAGGAGGCTTGTATGGCTACACCTTC.